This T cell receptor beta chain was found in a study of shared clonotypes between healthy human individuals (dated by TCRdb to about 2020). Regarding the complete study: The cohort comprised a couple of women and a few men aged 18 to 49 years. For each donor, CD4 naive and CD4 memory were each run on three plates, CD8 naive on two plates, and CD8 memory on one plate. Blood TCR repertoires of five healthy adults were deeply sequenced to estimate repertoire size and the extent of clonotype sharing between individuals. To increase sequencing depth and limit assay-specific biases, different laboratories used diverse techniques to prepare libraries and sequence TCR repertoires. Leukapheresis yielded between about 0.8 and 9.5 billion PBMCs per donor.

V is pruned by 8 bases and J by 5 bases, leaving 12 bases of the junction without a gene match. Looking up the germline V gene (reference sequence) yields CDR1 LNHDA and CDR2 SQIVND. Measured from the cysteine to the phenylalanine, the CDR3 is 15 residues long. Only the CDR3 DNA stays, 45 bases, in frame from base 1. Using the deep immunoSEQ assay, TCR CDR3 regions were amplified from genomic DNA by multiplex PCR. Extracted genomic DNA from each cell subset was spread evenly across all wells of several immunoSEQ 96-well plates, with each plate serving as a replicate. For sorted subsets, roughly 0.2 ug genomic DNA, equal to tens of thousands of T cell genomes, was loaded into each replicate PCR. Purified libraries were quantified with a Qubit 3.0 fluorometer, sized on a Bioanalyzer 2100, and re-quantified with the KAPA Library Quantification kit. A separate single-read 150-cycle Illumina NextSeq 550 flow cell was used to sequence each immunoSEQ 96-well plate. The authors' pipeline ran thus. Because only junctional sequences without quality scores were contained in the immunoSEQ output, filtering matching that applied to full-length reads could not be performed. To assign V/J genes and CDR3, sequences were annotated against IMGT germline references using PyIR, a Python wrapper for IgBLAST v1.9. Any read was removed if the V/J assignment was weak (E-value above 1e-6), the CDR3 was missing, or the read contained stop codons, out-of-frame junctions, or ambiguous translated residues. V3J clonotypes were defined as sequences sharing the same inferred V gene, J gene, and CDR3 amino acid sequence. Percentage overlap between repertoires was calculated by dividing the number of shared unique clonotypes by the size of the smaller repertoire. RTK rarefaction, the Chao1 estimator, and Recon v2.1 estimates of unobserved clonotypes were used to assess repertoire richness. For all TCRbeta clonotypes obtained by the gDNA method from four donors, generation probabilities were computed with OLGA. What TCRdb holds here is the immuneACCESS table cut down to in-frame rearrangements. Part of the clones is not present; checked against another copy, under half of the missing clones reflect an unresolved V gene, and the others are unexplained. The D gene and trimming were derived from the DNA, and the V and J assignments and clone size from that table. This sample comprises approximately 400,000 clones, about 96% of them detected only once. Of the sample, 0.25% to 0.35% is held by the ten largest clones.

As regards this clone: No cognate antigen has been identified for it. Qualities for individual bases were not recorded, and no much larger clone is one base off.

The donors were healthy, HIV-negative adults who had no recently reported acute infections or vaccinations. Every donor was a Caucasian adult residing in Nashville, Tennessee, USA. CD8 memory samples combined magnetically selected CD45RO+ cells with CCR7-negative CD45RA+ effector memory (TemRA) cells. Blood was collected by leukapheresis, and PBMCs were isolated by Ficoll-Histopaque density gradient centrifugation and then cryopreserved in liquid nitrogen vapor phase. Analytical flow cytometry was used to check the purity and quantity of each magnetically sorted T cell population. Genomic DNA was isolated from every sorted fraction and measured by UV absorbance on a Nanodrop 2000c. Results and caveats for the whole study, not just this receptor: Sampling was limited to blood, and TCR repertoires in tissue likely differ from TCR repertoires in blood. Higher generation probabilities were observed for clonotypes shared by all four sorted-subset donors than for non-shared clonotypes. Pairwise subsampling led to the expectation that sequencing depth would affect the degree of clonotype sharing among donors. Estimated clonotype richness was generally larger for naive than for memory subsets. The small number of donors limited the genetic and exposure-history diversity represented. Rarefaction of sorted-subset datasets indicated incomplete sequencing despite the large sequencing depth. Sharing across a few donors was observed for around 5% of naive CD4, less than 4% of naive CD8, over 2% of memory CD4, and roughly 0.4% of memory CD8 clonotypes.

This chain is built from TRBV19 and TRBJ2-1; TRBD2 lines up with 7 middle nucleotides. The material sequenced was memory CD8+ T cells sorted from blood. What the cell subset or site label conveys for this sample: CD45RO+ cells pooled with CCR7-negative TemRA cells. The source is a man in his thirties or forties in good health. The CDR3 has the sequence CASRWEASGHNEQFF. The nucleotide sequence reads TGTGCCAGTCGATGGGAGGCTAGCGGCCACAATGAGCAGTTCTTC.